The 24 T cell receptor beta chains given below trace back to one sample, sequenced in a study of identifying expanded T cells in peripheral blood (dated by TCRdb to about 2019). Preparation of the library involved the immunoSEQ multiplex PCR assay. TCRdb mirrors the immuneACCESS table, restricted to in-frame sequences. Some clones are absent from its copies; in checked studies, under half trace to an unresolved V gene, and the reason for the others is unknown. For this sample there are just over 90,000 clones; about 90% appear just once. The leading ten clones occupy approximately 3.9% of the sample. The sequenced sample consisted of blood. All receptors come from a person aged 18 to 75 in good health.

This chain connects TRBV28 to TRBJ2-1; 8 nucleotides line up with TRBD2. This CDR3 has 15 amino acids. V trimming: 6 bases; J trimming: 3 bases; junction bases outside the gene matches: 7. CDR1 and CDR2 (germline): MDHEN, SYDVKM. The CDR3 DNA sequence: TGTGCCAGCAGGTCATCCAGCGGGGGCTACAATGAGCAGTTCTTC. Translation gives CASRSSSGGYNEQFF.

This clone was picked up a small number of times. Mismatch with germline at one junction end may stem from a read error. The rearrangement joins TRBV2 to TRBJ1-2, with D perhaps matching TRBD1 (6 bases). The V gene's germline CDR1 is SNHLY and CDR2 FYNNEI. This CDR3 region has 15 residues. CDR3 sequence: CARSGPARGSEGYTF. The CDR3 DNA reads as TGTGCCAGGAGTGGGCCGGCCAGGGGCTCCGAGGGCTACACCTTC. Combining the CDR3 with reference TRBV2 and TRBJ1-2 gives the whole variable domain EPEVTQTPSHQVTQMGQEVILRCVPISNHLYFYWYRQILGQKVEFLVSFYNNEISEKSEIFDDQFSVERPDGSNFTLKIRSTKLEDSAMYFCARSGPARGSEGYTFGSGTRLTVV.

The chain uses TRBV29-1 and TRBJ2-5; the D gene is possibly TRBD2 (6 bases). CDR1 is SQVTM and CDR2 is ANQGSEA in the germline V gene. CDR3 size: 15 residues. V was shortened by 0 bases and J by 2 bases, with 13 bases between the two germline ends. The CDR3 DNA reads as TGCAGCGTTGAAGATCTTAGGAGGGAACAAGAGACCCAGTACTTC. Translating gives CSVEDLRREQETQYF.

This chain connects TRBV27 to TRBJ2-3, with D uncertain. The CDR3 is 13 residues long. Germline lookup yields CDR1 MNHEY and CDR2 SMNVEV (reference sequence). Trimming took 0 bases from V and 8 from J, leaving 9 bases between them. This chain's CDR3 is CASSLSKGTTQYF. The DNA for the CDR3 is TGTGCCAGCAGTTTATCGAAGGGTACTACGCAGTATTTT.

The chain couples TRBV6-9 to TRBJ2-7; 11 bases fit TRBD2. The CDR3 extends over 15 amino acids. V dropped 2 bases and J dropped 4; count of bases not matched to a gene: 4. Germline V gives CDR1 MNHGY, CDR2 SVAAGI. CDR3 amino acids: CASSYPLAGGYEQYF. CDR3 coding DNA: TGTGCCAGCAGTTATCCCCTAGCGGGAGGATACGAGCAGTACTTC.

This clone has just one count. The rearrangement joins TRBV2 to TRBJ1-5; D is undetermined. V was cut by 0 bases and J by 0 bases, with 6 bases left in between. In germline, CDR1 is SNHLY, CDR2 FYNNEI. The CDR3 length is 15 residues. The CDR3: CASSEASSSNQPQHF. The CDR3 nucleotides read TGTGCCAGCAGTGAAGCGAGCAGTAGCAATCAGCCCCAGCATTTT.

The rearrangement joins TRBV30 to TRBJ2-2; tentatively, D is TRBD1 (5 bases). Trimming cost V 6 bases and J 4 bases, with 12 bases left between them. This CDR3 contains 13 residues. Germline CDR1 and CDR2: GTSNPN and SVGIG (reference sequence). The CDR3 region is CACRVSGTGELFF. The DNA for the CDR3 is TGTGCCTGCAGGGTTTCGGGCACCGGGGAGCTGTTTTTT.

This clone was detected only once. This sequence joins TRBV4-1 and TRBJ2-7, with D uncertain. V gave up 0 bases and J gave up 5 bases, with 8 bases separating them. Germline assignment: CDR1 MGHRA and CDR2 YSYEKL. This CDR3 has 13 amino acids. CDR3 in amino acids: CASSQEGGHEQYF. In DNA, the CDR3 is TGCGCCAGCAGCCAAGAAGGCGGCCACGAGCAGTACTTC.

This clone was counted only a few times. V is TRBV6-4 and J is TRBJ1-1; D might be TRBD1 (6 bases). This CDR3 is 15 amino acids long. V was clipped by 6 bases and J by 2 bases, with 16 bases between them. Germline V lookup: CDR1 MRHNA, CDR2 SNTAGT. The CDR3 nucleotides are TGTGCCAGCAGGGGGGCGGGGGCGCCTAACACTGAAGCTTTCTTT. The encoded protein is CASRGAGAPNTEAFF.

The sample holds a few counts of this clone. J is TRBJ2-2 and V is TRBV7-3; 11 nucleotides agree with TRBD1. The V segment lost 4 bases and the J segment 7 bases; nucleotides outside the gene matches: 8. This CDR3 contains 16 residues. Germline V lookup: CDR1 SGHTA, CDR2 FQGTGA. The CDR3 loop is CASSSPLGTGGGELFF. The CDR3 nucleotides are TGTGCCAGCAGCTCCCCACTAGGGACAGGGGGCGGGGAGCTGTTTTTT.

J is TRBJ2-1 and V is TRBV6-4; 12 positions agree with TRBD2. Germline CDR1 MRHNA, CDR2 SNTAGT. The CDR3 is 15 residues long. The V gene end was trimmed by 3 bases and the J gene end by 6 bases; junction bases not matched to a gene: 3. The CDR3, as DNA: TGTGCCAGCAGTGAGACTAGCGGGGGAGTCAATGAGCAGTTCTTC. Translating it yields CASSETSGGVNEQFF.

J is TRBJ1-2 and V is TRBV28; TRBD1 might be the D (5 bases). The CDR3 has 16 amino acids. Looked up from germline, CDR1 is MDHEN and CDR2 is SYDVKM. The germline V and J ends were trimmed by 5 bases and 6 bases, with 22 bases remaining between them. Here the CDR3 DNA reads TGTGCCAGCAGTCCCCGAGGGTTCGGCAGGGAGGATGGCTACACCTTC. Protein sequence: CASSPRGFGREDGYTF.

The V gene is TRBV21-1, the J gene TRBJ2-3; the table's D gene call, TRBD1, was not cross checked with the DNA. TRBV21-1 is deemed a pseudogene. The CDR3 has 15 residues. CDR3 sequence reads: CASSLTGKDTDTQYF. CDR3 in DNA: TGTGCCAGCAGCTTGACAGGAAAAGATACAGATACGCAGTATTTT.

This sequence joins TRBV28 and TRBJ2-3; 9 bases align to TRBD1. This CDR3 has 15 amino acids. CDR1 is MDHEN, CDR2 SYDVKM, per germline. V dropped 4 bases and J dropped 6; count of bases not matched to a gene: 8. The CDR3 here is CASSSTGTGSDTQYF. The CDR3 coding sequence is TGTGCCAGCAGTTCCACCGGGACAGGGTCCGATACGCAGTATTTT.

V and J are TRBV12-2 and TRBJ2-5; no check of the table's D call, TRBD2, against the DNA was made. TRBV12-2 is annotated as a pseudogene. The CDR3 contains 16 residues. The CDR3 protein is CASRLVDSRRGETQYF. The DNA of the CDR3 is TGTGCAAGTCGCTTAGTAGACTCCCGGAGGGGAGAGACCCAGTACTTC.

This chain joins TRBV5-1 and TRBJ2-3, with TRBD1 matching over 8 bases. V was pared by 0 bases and J by 0 bases, with 9 bases of the junction left unmatched. The CDR3 consists of 18 residues. Per the germline V gene, CDR1 is SGHRS and CDR2 is YFSETQ. CDR3 protein: CASSLGRQGRLSTDTQYF. CDR3 in DNA: TGCGCCAGCAGCTTGGGGAGACAGGGGCGATTGAGCACAGATACGCAGTATTTT.

This rearrangement joins TRBV5-1 to TRBJ1-1, with 7 positions matching TRBD1. CDR3 size: 17 residues. V shed 0 bases and J 0 bases; nucleotides not matched to a gene: 8. Germline-derived CDR1 and CDR2 are SGHRS and YFSETQ. The DNA for the CDR3 is TGCGCCAGCAGCTTGGACGGGACAGCCTCCATGAACACTGAAGCTTTCTTT. It translates to CASSLDGTASMNTEAFF.

The chain is built from TRBV27 and TRBJ2-2; D might be TRBD2 (5 bases). Germline CDR1 and CDR2: MNHEY and SMNVEV (reference sequence). Trimming stripped 4 bases from V and 5 bases from J, with 8 bases between. CDR3 length: 13 amino acids. CDR3 region: CASSSGNTGELFF. The CDR3 bases are TGTGCCAGCAGTTCGGGGAATACCGGGGAGCTGTTTTTT.

The V gene is TRBV20-1, the J gene TRBJ2-3; D remains unclear. The germline V and J ends were trimmed by 6 bases and 2 bases, with 6 bases remaining between them. This CDR3 spans 11 amino acids. Germline V gene data show CDR1 as DFQATT and CDR2 as SNEGSKA (reference sequence). The CDR3 spells CSASFTDTQYF. The DNA of the CDR3 is TGCAGTGCGTCGTTCACAGATACGCAGTATTTT.

The chain is built from TRBV9 and TRBJ2-7; D not resolved. V was shortened by 0 bases and J by 0 bases, with 7 bases between the two germline ends. Germline V CDR1 and CDR2: SGDLS, YYNGEE. This CDR3 contains 14 residues. This CDR3 is CASSVVSNSYEQYF. CDR3 sequence (DNA): TGTGCCAGCAGCGTAGTTTCAAACTCCTACGAGCAGTACTTC.

This chain connects TRBV5-1 to TRBJ1-4, with D tentatively TRBD1 (6 bases). CDR3 size: 15 residues. Trimming shortened V by 4 bases and J by 5 bases, and 15 bases separated the two germline ends. Germline loops: CDR1 SGHRS, CDR2 YFSETQ. The CDR3 here is CASSLGDTSNEKLFF. The CDR3 DNA sequence: TGCGCCAGCAGCCTAGGGGACACGTCAAATGAAAAACTGTTTTTT.

The V and J genes are TRBV7-9 and TRBJ1-4, with 7 bases aligning to TRBD1. V was pared by 5 bases and J by 6 bases, with 12 bases of the junction left unmatched. The CDR3 is 16 residues long. CDR1 and CDR2 from the germline V gene are SEHNR and FQNEAQ (reference sequence). The CDR3: CASSGKLTGWDEKLFF. The CDR3 DNA sequence: TGTGCCAGCAGCGGTAAACTGACAGGGTGGGATGAAAAACTGTTTTTT.

This clone has only a few counts. The genes are TRBV30 and TRBJ1-2; no clear D gene. Germline CDR1 and CDR2: GTSNPN and SVGIG (reference sequence). This CDR3 contains 12 residues. The ends were cut back, 3 bases at V and 1 base at J, with 6 bases in the middle. The CDR3: CAWSPVNYGYTF. The CDR3 coding sequence is TGTGCCTGGAGCCCCGTTAACTATGGCTACACCTTC.

This clone was counted a few times. The sample carries other DNA sequences with the same CDR3. The chain joins TRBV6-4 to TRBJ2-2; the D is unclear. Germline V CDR1 and CDR2: MRHNA, SNTAGT. Trimming pared 3 bases from V and 5 bases from J, leaving 7 bases between. This CDR3 has 13 amino acids. The CDR3 DNA reads as TGTGCCAGCAGTGAGGGTGATACCGGGGAGCTGTTTTTT. Translated, it gives CASSEGDTGELFF.